The next 9 T cell receptor beta chains were all read from a single sample in a study of immune reconstitution after stem cell transplant in scleroderma. TCRdb re-called the RT-PCR reads with MiXCR, one entry per CDR3 protein. The data show 400 to 600 distinct CDR3 sequences, approximately 21% seen once. The sample was collected before or after autologous hematopoietic stem cell transplantation (not recorded which). These receptors were collected from a female donor with systemic sclerosis.

This clonotype counts as medium-sized. J is TRBJ2-1 and V is TRBV5-1, with D perhaps matching TRBD2 (6 bases). The V end was cut by 3 bases, the J end by 2 bases, with 15 bases between. The germline V gene encodes CDR1 SGHRS and CDR2 YFSETQ. The length of the CDR3 is 16 residues. For the CDR3, the DNA is TGCGCCAGCAGCTCGCCGGGACTCCGAACCTACAATGAGCAGTTCTTC. Amino acid sequence: CASSSPGLRTYNEQFF.

This sequence joins TRBV4-3 and TRBJ1-2; D remains ambiguous. CDR3 length: 16 amino acids. Germline-derived CDR1 and CDR2 are LGHNA and YSLEER. V was cut by 3 bases and J by 3 bases, with 17 bases left in between. CDR3 bases: TGCGCCAGCAGCCACGACAACCGGGTCGGCGACTATGGCTACACCTTC. Amino acids: CASSHDNRVGDYGYTF.

This clonotype is large (0.1 to 1%) by share. This chain links TRBV24-1 with TRBJ1-2; D remains ambiguous. Per germline, CDR1 KGHDR and CDR2 SFDVKD. V gave up 4 bases and J gave up 0 bases, with 11 bases separating them. The CDR3 spans 15 residues. The CDR3 nucleotides read TGTGCCACCAGTGACCACAGTAAAGCTAACTATGGCTACACCTTC. Protein product: CATSDHSKANYGYTF.

By proportion, this clonotype is large. The gene calls are TRBV29-1 and TRBJ1-1; 7 bases fit TRBD1. The germline gives CDR1 SQVTM, CDR2 ANQGSEA. CDR3 length equals 17 residues. V gave up 6 bases and J gave up 4 bases; unmatched junction bases: 20. This CDR3 reads CSVGQLALEGEGTEAFF. CDR3 DNA sequence: TGCAGCGTGGGACAGCTGGCTTTGGAGGGCGAAGGCACTGAAGCTTTCTTT.

By sample share, this clonotype is large. The CDR3 reads CASSLIGGTDTQYF. DNA of the CDR3: TGTGCCAGCAGCTTAATCGGGGGCACAGATACGCAGTATTTT. The gene calls are TRBV7-3 and TRBJ2-3; tentative D call: TRBD2 (5 bases). Trimming left V 1 base short and J 1 base short, with 6 bases between. The CDR3 consists of 14 residues. Germline values: CDR1 SGHTA, CDR2 FQGTGA.

V and J are TRBV7-3 and TRBJ2-5; the D is unclear. CDR1 SGHTA and CDR2 FQGTGA come from the germline V gene. The CDR3 is 14 amino acids. Trimming left V 5 bases short and J 4 bases short, with 14 bases between. CDR3 loop: CASSPRGTSETQYF. In DNA form, the CDR3 reads TGTGCCAGCAGCCCCCGTGGAACGTCAGAGACCCAGTACTTC.

This clonotype is termed large. This chain joins TRBV5-1 and TRBJ2-1; TRBD1 is a possible D gene (5 bases). The CDR3 is made up of 14 amino acids. V lost 1 base to trimming and J lost 8 bases, with 13 bases between them. Germline V gives CDR1 SGHRS, CDR2 YFSETQ. CDR3 nucleotides: TGCGCCAGCAGCTTGTATCTAGGGGTGCATGAGCAGTTCTTC. Translated, it gives CASSLYLGVHEQFF.

The chain carries TRBV7-2 and TRBJ1-2; D possibly corresponds to TRBD1 (6 bases). The CDR3 covers 13 residues. The germline CDR1 and CDR2 sequences are SGHTA and FQGNSA. V was trimmed by 8 bases and J by 3 bases, leaving 13 bases between them. Here the CDR3 reads CASEAGADYGYTF. The DNA for the CDR3 is TGTGCCAGCGAGGCGGGGGCAGACTATGGCTACACCTTC.

In its sample, this clonotype is large. The rearrangement uses TRBV9 and TRBJ1-2; tentative D call: TRBD1 (5 bases). Germline V gene data show CDR1 as SGDLS and CDR2 as YYNGEE. Trimming removed 5 bases at V and 2 bases at J, with 13 bases between. The CDR3 is made up of 14 amino acids. This chain's CDR3 is CASSRRTSNYGYTF. The CDR3 DNA sequence: TGTGCCAGCAGTCGGCGGACAAGCAACTATGGCTACACCTTC.